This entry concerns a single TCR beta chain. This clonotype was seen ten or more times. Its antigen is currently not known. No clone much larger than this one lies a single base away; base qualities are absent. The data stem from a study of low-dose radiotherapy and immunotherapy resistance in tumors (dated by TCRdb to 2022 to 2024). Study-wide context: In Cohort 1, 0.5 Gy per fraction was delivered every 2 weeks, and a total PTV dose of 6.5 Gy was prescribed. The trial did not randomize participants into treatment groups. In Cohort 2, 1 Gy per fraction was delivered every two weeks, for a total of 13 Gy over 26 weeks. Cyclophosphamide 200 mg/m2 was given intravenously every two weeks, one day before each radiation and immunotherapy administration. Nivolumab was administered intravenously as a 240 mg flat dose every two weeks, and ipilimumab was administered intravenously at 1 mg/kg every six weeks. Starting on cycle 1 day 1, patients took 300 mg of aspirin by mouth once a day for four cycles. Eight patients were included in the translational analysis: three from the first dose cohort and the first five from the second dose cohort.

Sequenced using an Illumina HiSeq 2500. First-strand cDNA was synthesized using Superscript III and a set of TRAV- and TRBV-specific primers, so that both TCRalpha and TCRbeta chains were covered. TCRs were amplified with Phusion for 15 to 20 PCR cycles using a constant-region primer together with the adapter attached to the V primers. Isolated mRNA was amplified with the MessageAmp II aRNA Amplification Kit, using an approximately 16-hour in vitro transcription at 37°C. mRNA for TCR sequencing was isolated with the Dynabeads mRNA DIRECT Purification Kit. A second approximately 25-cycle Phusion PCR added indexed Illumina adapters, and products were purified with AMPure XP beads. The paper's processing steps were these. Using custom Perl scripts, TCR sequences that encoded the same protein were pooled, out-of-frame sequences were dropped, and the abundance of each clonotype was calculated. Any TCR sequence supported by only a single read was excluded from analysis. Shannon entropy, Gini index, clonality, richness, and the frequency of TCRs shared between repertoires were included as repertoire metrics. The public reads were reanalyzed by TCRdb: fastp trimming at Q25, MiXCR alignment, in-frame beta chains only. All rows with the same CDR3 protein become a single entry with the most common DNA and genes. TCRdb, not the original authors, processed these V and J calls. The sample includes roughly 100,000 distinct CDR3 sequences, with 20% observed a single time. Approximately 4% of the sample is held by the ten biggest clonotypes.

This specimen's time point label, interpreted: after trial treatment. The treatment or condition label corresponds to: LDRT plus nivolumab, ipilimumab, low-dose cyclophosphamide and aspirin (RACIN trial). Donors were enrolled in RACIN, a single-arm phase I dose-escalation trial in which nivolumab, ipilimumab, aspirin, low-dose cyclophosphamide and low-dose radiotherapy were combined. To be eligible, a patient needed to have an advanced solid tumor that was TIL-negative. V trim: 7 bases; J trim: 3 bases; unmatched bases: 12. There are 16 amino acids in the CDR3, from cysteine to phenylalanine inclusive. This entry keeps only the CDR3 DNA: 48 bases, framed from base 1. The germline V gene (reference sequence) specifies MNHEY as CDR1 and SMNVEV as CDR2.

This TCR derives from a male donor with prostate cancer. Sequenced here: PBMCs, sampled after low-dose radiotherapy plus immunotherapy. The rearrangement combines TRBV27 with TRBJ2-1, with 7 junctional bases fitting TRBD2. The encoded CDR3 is CASMGGGGNNYNEQFF. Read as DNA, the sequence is TGTGCCAGCATGGGCGGCGGGGGAAATAACTACAATGAGCAGTTCTTC.